The 30 T cell receptor beta chains below all came from one sample that was sequenced in a study of blood T cell repertoires in COVID-19. Using immunoSEQ multiplex PCR, the repertoire was profiled, and TCRdb retains in-frame clones only, with some absent. This table has fewer than 200,000 clones, approximately 84% appearing once. What was sequenced was peripheral blood. The source is a woman older than 75 with COVID-19, enrolled during active disease.

The V gene is TRBV7-8, the J gene TRBJ1-2, with TRBD1 matching over 7 bases. Germline CDR1 is SGHVS and CDR2 is FQNEAQ. This CDR3 spans 16 amino acids. The V and J ends lost 1 base and 2 bases, in that order; junction bases with no gene match: 7. CDR3 sequence reads: CASSLDRQGPNYGYTF. CDR3 nucleotides: TGTGCCAGCAGCTTAGACCGACAGGGCCCGAACTATGGCTACACCTTC.

On this clone: Other nucleotide sequences from this sample produce the same CDR3. The V gene is TRBV5-4, the J gene TRBJ1-2; TRBD1 is a possible D gene (5 bases). The germline V gene encodes CDR1 SGHNT and CDR2 YYREEE (reference sequence). This CDR3 has 14 residues. V shed 0 bases and J shed 4 bases, with 10 bases lying between them. The CDR3 DNA is TGTGCCAGCAGCTTGGATCTCGGGGGCTATGGCTACACCTTC. Amino acid sequence: CASSLDLGGYGYTF.

The chain recombines TRBV13 with TRBJ2-7, with TRBD2 identical over 10 bases. V was pared by 5 bases and J by 7 bases, with 14 bases of the junction left unmatched. Germline CDR1 is PRHDT and CDR2 is FYEKMQ (reference sequence). This CDR3 has 16 residues. The CDR3 nucleotides read TGTGCCAGCAGCCGCGGACGGACCCTAGCGGGAGATGAGCAGTACTTC. It translates to CASSRGRTLAGDEQYF.

V is TRBV27 and J is TRBJ2-7; D possibly corresponds to TRBD1 (5 bases). Germline CDR1 and CDR2: MNHEY and SMNVEV (reference sequence). Between the trimmed V and J ends, which lost 5 bases and 1 base, there was a span of 27 bases. The CDR3 consists of 19 residues. The CDR3 protein is CASSPIFTWTPLRSYEQYF. The CDR3 DNA is TGTGCCAGCAGTCCGATTTTTACATGGACACCCCTGAGATCCTACGAGCAGTACTTC.

This clone was picked up one time. Here the CDR3 reads CASSLRQGAVGYTF. The CDR3 coding sequence is TGTGCCAGCAGTCTGAGACAGGGGGCGGTCGGCTACACCTTC. V is TRBV2 and J is TRBJ1-2; 10 nucleotides line up with TRBD1. The J segment lost 8 bases and the V segment lost 5 bases, leaving 8 bases of the junction unmatched. The CDR3 contains 14 residues. Germline V gene sequence: CDR1 SNHLY, CDR2 FYNNEI.

V usage is TRBV5-1 and J usage is TRBJ1-3; D remains unclear. CDR1 is SGHRS and CDR2 is YFSETQ in the germline V gene. The germline V and J ends were trimmed by 0 bases and 2 bases, with 12 bases remaining between them. This CDR3 is 16 amino acids long. The CDR3 spells CASSLDRPAAGNTIYF. CDR3 nucleotide sequence: TGCGCCAGCAGCTTGGACAGACCAGCCGCTGGAAACACCATATATTTT.

The chain carries TRBV6-1 and TRBJ2-7; a weak D match, TRBD1 (6 bases). Germline V gene data show CDR1 as MNHNS and CDR2 as SASEGT. The V and J ends lost 1 base and 5 bases respectively, with 12 bases between them. The CDR3 totals 14 residues. CDR3 region: CASSEGPGEDEQYF. Written as DNA, the CDR3 is TGTGCCAGCAGTGAAGGTCCAGGGGAAGACGAGCAGTACTTC.

The V call is TRBV18, the J call TRBJ1-1; perhaps TRBD1 as D (6 bases). The CDR3 consists of 13 residues. Germline CDR1 reads KGHSH; CDR2 reads LQKENI. Trimming pared 4 bases from V and 1 base from J, leaving 7 bases between. CDR3: CASSQTGNTEAFF. The CDR3, as DNA: TGTGCCAGCTCACAGACAGGGAACACTGAAGCTTTCTTT.

In regard to this clone: Other DNA sequences in this sample translate to the same CDR3. The rearrangement links TRBV5-1 to TRBJ2-5, with TRBD2 as a possible D gene (5 bases). The V end lost 3 bases, the J end lost 5 bases, and 11 bases lay between the germline ends. CDR3 length: 13 residues. The germline V gene has CDR1 SGHRS and CDR2 YFSETQ. This chain's CDR3 is CASSSGGSETQYF. DNA for the CDR3: TGCGCCAGCAGCTCCGGAGGCTCGGAGACCCAGTACTTC. Full variable domain (rest looked up from reference TRBV5-1 and TRBJ2-5): KAGVTQTPRYLIKTRGQQVTLSCSPISGHRSVSWYQQTPGQGLQFLFEYFSETQRNKGNFPGRFSGRQFSNSRSEMNVSTLELGDSALYLCASSSGGSETQYFGPGTRLLVL.

The chain combines TRBV19 with TRBJ2-6; no definite D call. V was shortened by 3 bases and J by 3 bases, with 6 bases between the two germline ends. The germline V gene has CDR1 LNHDA and CDR2 SQIVND (reference sequence). The CDR3 loop spans 14 amino acids. CDR3 coding DNA: TGTGCCAGTAGTATTATATTTGGGGCCAACGTCCTGACTTTC. Translation: CASSIIFGANVLTF.

This chain uses TRBV19 with TRBJ2-5, with 10 bases fitting TRBD2. This CDR3 has 17 residues. CDR1 and CDR2 from the germline V gene are LNHDA and SQIVND (reference sequence). J was trimmed by 7 bases and V by 1 base; bases with no gene match: 12. The CDR3 DNA is TGTGCCAGTAGTATAGCCCCAGCTAGCGGGAGACTATGGACCCAGTACTTC. Its translation: CASSIAPASGRLWTQYF.

This clone was found a few times. V is TRBV6-5 and J is TRBJ1-3; the D is unclear. This CDR3 is built from 13 residues. Germline-derived CDR1 and CDR2 are MNHEY and SVGAGI. V lost 2 bases to trimming and J lost 0 bases, with 2 bases between them. The CDR3 coding sequence is TGTGCCAGCAGTTACCTCTCTGGAAACACCATATATTTT. Its protein product is CASSYLSGNTIYF.

The chain is built from TRBV5-1 and TRBJ2-6; 9 bases fit TRBD2. There are 17 residues in the CDR3. V shed 4 bases and J 2 bases; nucleotides not matched to a gene: 7. From germline, CDR1 is SGHRS and CDR2 YFSETQ. CDR3 DNA sequence: TGCGCCAGCAGCCATGCCGGGACTAGCCCTGGGGCCAACGTCCTGACTTTC. Amino acids: CASSHAGTSPGANVLTF.

In this sample, this clone turned up a few times. The V call is TRBV28, the J call TRBJ2-7; 7 bases are a match to TRBD2. Germline V gene sequence: CDR1 MDHEN, CDR2 SYDVKM. V trimming: 5 bases; J trimming: 1 base; junction bases outside the gene matches: 5. CDR3 length: 14 amino acids. The CDR3 DNA follows: TGTGCCAGCAGTGGTTCTAGCGGATCCTACGAGCAGTACTTC. The encoded protein is CASSGSSGSYEQYF.

The V call is TRBV7-9, the J call TRBJ2-3, with D maybe TRBD1 (6 bases). The germline V gene has CDR1 SEHNR and CDR2 FQNEAQ (reference sequence). CDR3 size: 14 residues. V lost 1 base and J 4 bases, leaving 9 bases between the germline ends. CDR3 loop: CASSLDREADTQYF. The CDR3 coding sequence is TGTGCCAGCAGCTTAGACAGGGAAGCAGATACGCAGTATTTT.

The chain carries TRBV18 and TRBJ2-4; D gene ambiguous. CDR3 size: 19 residues. Per the germline V gene, CDR1 is KGHSH and CDR2 is LQKENI. V was cut by 1 base and J by 0 bases, with 19 bases left in between. The DNA for the CDR3 is TGTGCCAGCTCACCACGTCCTATCGAAGAGCCTTCAGCCAAAAACATTCAGTACTTC. It is translated as CASSPRPIEEPSAKNIQYF.

The V gene is TRBV2, the J gene TRBJ2-3, with 11 bases that match TRBD2. The CDR3 contains 15 residues. The trim removed 6 bases at V and 2 bases at J, leaving 4 bases unmatched. CDR1 SNHLY and CDR2 FYNNEI come from the germline V gene. Here the CDR3 reads CASRGLAVPTDTQYF. CDR3 DNA sequence: TGTGCCAGCAGGGGACTAGCGGTCCCCACAGATACGCAGTATTTT.

As regards this clone: A read error may produce the germline difference seen at one junction end. The chain combines TRBV15 with TRBJ2-7; D uncertain. Germline V gene sequence: CDR1 LNHNV, CDR2 YYDKDF (reference sequence). The CDR3 has 15 amino acids. CDR3 region: CATSRGVTSSSEQYF. The CDR3 nucleotides are TGTGCCACCAGCAGAGGAGTTACTTCTTCCTCCGAGCAGTACTTC.

The DNA of the CDR3 is TGTGCCAGCAGCCGGGACTGGTCCTACGAGCAGTACTTC. Residues: CASSRDWSYEQYF. The chain links TRBV7-2 to TRBJ2-7; possible D gene TRBD2, 6 bases. The CDR3 consists of 13 residues. CDR1 is SGHTA and CDR2 is FQGNSA in the germline V gene. V lost 5 bases and J 1 base, leaving 9 bases between the germline ends. The whole variable domain, remainder taken from reference TRBV7-2 and TRBJ2-7, is GAGVSQSPSNKVTEKGKDVELRCDPISGHTALYWYRQSLGQGLEFLIYFQGNSAPDKSGLPSDRFSAERTGGSVSTLTIQRTQQEDSAVYLCASSRDWSYEQYFGPGTRLTVT.

The chain recombines TRBV10-2 with TRBJ2-1, with TRBD2 matching over 8 bases. The V gene end was trimmed by 11 bases and the J gene end by 8 bases; junction bases not matched to a gene: 20. CDR1 is WSHSY and CDR2 is SAAADI in the germline V gene. The CDR3 consists of 16 residues. In DNA form, the CDR3 reads TGCGCCGGCCGGCCGGGGGAAGGACTAGCCTCTGATGAGCAGTTCTTC. As protein: CAGRPGEGLASDEQFF.

J is TRBJ2-2 and V is TRBV3-1 (or the pseudogene TRBV3-2); 7 positions match TRBD1. Trimming at V came to 4 bases and at J to 4 bases, leaving 12 bases not matched to a gene. The CDR3 has 17 residues. From germline, CDR1 is LGHDT and CDR2 YNNKEL (reference sequence). The CDR3 protein is CASSRLPTGDCTGELFF. CDR3 bases: TGTGCCAGCAGCCGCCTCCCAACAGGGGATTGCACCGGGGAGCTGTTTTTT.

This chain uses TRBV3-1 (or the pseudogene TRBV3-2) with TRBJ2-1; TRBD2 might be the D (5 bases). Trimming shortened V by 0 bases and J by 0 bases, and 12 bases separated the two germline ends. From germline, CDR1 is LGHDT and CDR2 YNNKEL (reference sequence). This CDR3 region has 17 residues. The CDR3 is CASSQDRGRSSYNEQFF. DNA of the CDR3: TGTGCCAGCAGCCAAGATCGAGGGAGAAGCTCCTACAATGAGCAGTTCTTC.

CDR3 sequence (DNA): TGTGCCAGCAGGGAGGTCTACGAGCAGTACTTC. This translates into CASREVYEQYF. J is TRBJ2-7 and V is TRBV6-5, with a possible D match to TRBD2 (5 bases). The CDR3 consists of 11 residues. The V end lost 6 bases, the J end lost 3 bases, and 6 bases lay between the germline ends. Looked up from germline, CDR1 is MNHEY and CDR2 is SVGAGI.

The chain has TRBV18 and TRBJ2-7; TRBD2 matches at 9 bases. J was trimmed by 7 bases and V by 1 base; bases with no gene match: 5. Germline V gene data show CDR1 as KGHSH and CDR2 as LQKENI. This CDR3 has 14 residues. CDR3 bases: TGTGCCAGCTCACCACTAGCGGGAGTACTTGAGCAGTACTTC. Translation: CASSPLAGVLEQYF.

The chain combines TRBV18 with TRBJ2-6; TRBD1 might be the D (6 bases). The germline V and J ends were trimmed by 3 bases and 4 bases, with 22 bases remaining between them. CDR1 and CDR2 (germline): KGHSH, LQKENI. This CDR3 spans 19 amino acids. The DNA for the CDR3 is TGTGCCAGCTCACCGTCGACAGGAGTAAATCTCGGGGGGGCCAACGTCCTGACTTTC. Translating gives CASSPSTGVNLGGANVLTF. Full variable domain (remainder filled in from reference TRBV18 and TRBJ2-6): NAGVMQNPRHLVRRRGQEARLRCSPMKGHSHVYWYRQLPEEGLKFMVYLQKENIIDESGMPKERFSAEFPKEGPSILRIQQVVRGDSAAYFCASSPSTGVNLGGANVLTFGAGSRLTVL.

The chain couples TRBV27 to TRBJ2-7, with D unresolved. Trimming stripped 6 bases from V and 1 base from J, with 13 bases between. This CDR3 is 14 amino acids long. CDR1 and CDR2 from the germline V gene are MNHEY and SMNVEV (reference sequence). CDR3 DNA: TGTGCCAGCAGCCGAGGCTCCCTTTCCTACGAGCAGTACTTC. Residues: CASSRGSLSYEQYF.

The chain has TRBV3-1 (or the pseudogene TRBV3-2) and TRBJ2-5, with D uncertain. Germline CDR1 is LGHDT and CDR2 is YNNKEL (reference sequence). The V gene lost 5 bases and the J gene lost 5 bases, with 15 bases spanning the gap. The CDR3 covers 14 residues. DNA of the CDR3: TGTGCCAGCAGCACCATCTGGGCCAGGGAGACCCAGTACTTC. It is translated as CASSTIWARETQYF.

This chain connects TRBV5-1 to TRBJ1-3; no definite D call. Germline CDR1 and CDR2: SGHRS and YFSETQ. Deletions cut 4 bases from V and 0 bases from J, with 11 bases between. CDR3 length equals 15 residues. CDR3 nucleotide sequence: TGCGCCAGCAGCCCGATGAGCTTCTCTGGAAACACCATATATTTT. It encodes CASSPMSFSGNTIYF.

The V and J genes are TRBV5-4 and TRBJ2-2, with a tentative D call TRBD1 (5 bases). Germline assignment: CDR1 SGHNT and CDR2 YYREEE (reference sequence). The CDR3 extends over 14 amino acids. Deletions cut 3 bases from V and 1 base from J, with 7 bases between. Written as DNA, the CDR3 is TGTGCCAGCAGCTCTAGGGGGAACACCGGGGAGCTGTTTTTT. This sequence encodes CASSSRGNTGELFF.

V usage is TRBV29-1 and J usage is TRBJ1-1, with D possibly being TRBD1 (5 bases). The germline CDR1 and CDR2 sequences are SQVTM and ANQGSEA. The length of the CDR3 is 16 residues. V was cut by 1 base and J by 1 base, with 16 bases left in between. DNA for the CDR3: TGCAGCGTTGAAGGTCCGGGGCGGGGTTCGAACACTGAAGCTTTCTTT. Its translation is CSVEGPGRGSNTEAFF. The full variable domain, its missing parts supplied by reference TRBV29-1 and TRBJ1-1, is SAVISQKPSRDICQRGTSLTIQCQVDSQVTMMFWYRQQPGQSLTLIATANQGSEATYESGFVIDKFPISRPNLTFSTLTVSNMSPEDSSIYLCSVEGPGRGSNTEAFFGQGTRLTVV.